Below are 20 T cell receptor beta chains sequenced from a single sample in a study of T cell responses to AZD1222 COVID-19 vaccine. Sequenced by immunoSEQ multiplex PCR; TCRdb stores in-frame clones only, minus some. The sample yields 95,000 to 150,000 clones, about 90% seen once. The sequences come from peripheral blood, collected on day 0 of AZD1222 vaccination. The receptor set was obtained from an adult in good health.

V is TRBV6-5 and J is TRBJ1-1; D unclear. Germline values: CDR1 MNHEY, CDR2 SVGAGI. V was clipped by 4 bases and J by 9 bases, with 15 bases between them. This CDR3 region has 13 residues. Here the CDR3 DNA reads TGTGCCAGCAGTTGGAGGGATACTGACCAAGCTTTCTTT. Its translation: CASSWRDTDQAFF.

Only one count was recorded for this clone. The chain couples TRBV25-1 to TRBJ1-1, with D possibly TRBD1 on 5 matching bases. Germline V gene data show CDR1 as MGHDK and CDR2 as SYGVNS. This CDR3 has 14 residues. The germline V and J ends were trimmed by 4 bases and 8 bases, with 17 bases remaining between them. The CDR3 DNA reads TGTGCCAGCAGTGCCCCTGGGACTCACCGGGAAGCTTTCTTT. It yields the protein CASSAPGTHREAFF.

V usage is TRBV3-1 (or the pseudogene TRBV3-2) and J usage is TRBJ1-4; D unclear. The CDR3 sequence is 14 residues long. Trimming took off 4 bases at V and 6 bases at J, with 12 bases between the two ends. Germline V gene lookup returns CDR1 LGHDT and CDR2 YNNKEL (reference sequence). CDR3 amino acids: CASSPWEWDEKLFF. DNA of the CDR3: TGTGCCAGCAGCCCCTGGGAATGGGATGAAAAACTGTTTTTT.

The rearrangement links TRBV5-4 to TRBJ2-2, with D possibly matching TRBD2 (5 bases). V dropped 1 base and J dropped 5 bases, with 6 bases sitting between them. Germline V CDR1 and CDR2: SGHNT, YYREEE (reference sequence). The CDR3 extends over 13 amino acids. As DNA, the CDR3 is TGTGCCAGCAGCTTGCCGGGGACCGGGGAGCTGTTTTTT. Residues: CASSLPGTGELFF.

The chain employs TRBV28 and TRBJ1-3; unclear D gene. V dropped 7 bases and J dropped 0 bases, with 7 bases sitting between them. From germline, CDR1 is MDHEN and CDR2 SYDVKM. The CDR3 runs to 13 residues. The CDR3 nucleotides are TGTGCCAGCACAGAGAGCTCTGGAAACACCATATATTTT. This codes for CASTESSGNTIYF.

This clone showed up just a few times. The chain joins TRBV11-2 to TRBJ1-2, with 7 bases fitting TRBD1. Germline lookup yields CDR1 SGHAT and CDR2 FQNNGV. V lost 2 bases and J lost 8; bases outside the gene matches: 8. The length of the CDR3 is 14 residues. The CDR3 coding sequence is TGTGCCAGCAGCTTAAACAGACAGGGCGGAGGCTACACCTTC. This codes for CASSLNRQGGGYTF.

J is TRBJ1-3 and V is TRBV6-2 or TRBV6-3, with unresolved D. The germline gives CDR1 MNHEY, CDR2 SVGEGT. The CDR3 sequence is 13 residues long. V dropped 2 bases and J dropped 11 bases, with 13 bases sitting between them. CDR3 sequence reads: CASSYGGSGSIYF. The DNA of the CDR3 is TGTGCCAGCAGTTACGGAGGGAGCGGCTCCATATATTTT.

V is TRBV5-1 and J is TRBJ2-1; maybe TRBD2 (6 bases). Looked up from germline, CDR1 is SGHRS and CDR2 is YFSETQ. The V and J ends lost 1 base and 0 bases respectively, with 20 bases between them. The CDR3 runs to 19 residues. The CDR3 sequence is CASSLSWGMAGSSYNEQFF. For the CDR3, the DNA is TGCGCCAGCAGCTTGAGTTGGGGAATGGCGGGGAGCTCCTACAATGAGCAGTTCTTC.

The V call is TRBV27, the J call TRBJ2-7; D possibly matches TRBD1 or TRBD2 (6 bases each). CDR3 length: 18 amino acids. V was cut by 8 bases and J by 3 bases, with 29 bases left in between. Germline CDR1 is MNHEY and CDR2 is SMNVEV (reference sequence). The CDR3 DNA follows: TGTGCCAGCCGCCTCAGGGGCGGGGACCCTCTCGATTACTACGAGCAGTACTTC. It encodes CASRLRGGDPLDYYEQYF.

The chain uses TRBV30 and TRBJ2-7, with a weak D call TRBD2 (6 bases). Trimming took 3 bases from V and 0 from J, leaving 18 bases between them. CDR1 GTSNPN and CDR2 SVGIG come from the germline V gene (reference sequence). The CDR3 covers 16 residues. This CDR3 is CAWRSRAGVISYEQYF. The CDR3 bases are TGTGCCTGGAGGAGCCGAGCGGGCGTCATCTCCTACGAGCAGTACTTC.

CDR3 protein: CASSSGQGDTIYF. In DNA, the CDR3 is TGCGCCAGCAGCTCGGGACAGGGGGACACCATATATTTT. V usage is TRBV5-1 and J usage is TRBJ1-3; 11 bases match TRBD1. V was pared by 3 bases and J by 8 bases, with 1 base of the junction left unmatched. CDR1 SGHRS and CDR2 YFSETQ come from the germline V gene. This CDR3 region has 13 residues.

A few counts support this clone. The chain combines TRBV28 with TRBJ1-1; D perhaps matches TRBD1 (5 bases). V lost 6 bases, J lost 1 base, and 21 bases lay in between. CDR3 length: 17 amino acids. Germline CDR1 MDHEN, CDR2 SYDVKM. The CDR3 sequence: CASSLTLGGRGNTEAFF. Written as DNA, the CDR3 is TGTGCCAGCAGCTTAACTCTGGGGGGAAGGGGGAACACTGAAGCTTTCTTT.

The V and J genes are TRBV5-1 and TRBJ2-5; D is ambiguous. Germline V CDR1 and CDR2: SGHRS, YFSETQ. Trimming left V 5 bases short and J 2 bases short, with 13 bases between. The CDR3 is 14 residues long. CDR3: CASRDGRMQETQYF. In nucleotides, the CDR3 is TGCGCCAGCAGGGATGGACGGATGCAAGAGACCCAGTACTTC.

The genes are TRBV28 and TRBJ1-5, with 10 bases fitting TRBD1. CDR1 is MDHEN, CDR2 SYDVKM, per germline. The CDR3 has 15 amino acids. V was clipped by 6 bases and J by 3 bases; unmatched bases: 5. CDR3 bases: TGTGCCAGCAGGCTGGACAGGGGGAACAATCAGCCCCAGCATTTT. Amino acids: CASRLDRGNNQPQHF.

The chain joins TRBV9 to TRBJ1-3, with D hard to call. Germline-derived CDR1 and CDR2 are SGDLS and YYNGEE. The length of the CDR3 is 14 residues. V lost 2 bases and J lost 1, with 7 bases in between. CDR3 protein: CASSVENSGNTIYF. CDR3 DNA sequence: TGTGCCAGCAGCGTCGAGAATTCTGGAAACACCATATATTTT.

Only a few counts were recorded for this clone. This chain uses TRBV5-1 with TRBJ2-7; 9 bases are a match to TRBD2. Germline V CDR1 and CDR2: SGHRS, YFSETQ. CDR3 length equals 16 residues. V shed 4 bases and J 3 bases; nucleotides not matched to a gene: 11. CDR3 nucleotide sequence: TGCGCCAGCAGCCGCGAGGGTAGCGGGAGCAACTACGAGCAGTACTTC. This translates into CASSREGSGSNYEQYF.

V gene TRBV10-3 combines with J gene TRBJ2-1, with TRBD2 as a possible D gene (6 bases). Germline V gene data show CDR1 as ENHRY and CDR2 as SYGVKD. This CDR3 comprises 15 residues. Deletions cut 6 bases from V and 5 bases from J, with 17 bases between. The CDR3 loop reads CAISSPGTSHNEQFF. The DNA for the CDR3 is TGTGCCATCAGCAGCCCCGGGACTTCCCACAATGAGCAGTTCTTC.

The J gene is TRBJ1-2, the V gene TRBV19; 10 bases match TRBD1. The CDR3 covers 15 residues. The trim removed 7 bases at V and 3 bases at J, leaving 8 bases unmatched. The germline V gene encodes CDR1 LNHDA and CDR2 SQIVND (reference sequence). The CDR3 loop reads CASTPLTGGDYGYTF. CDR3 in DNA: TGTGCCAGTACTCCTCTGACAGGGGGCGACTATGGCTACACCTTC.

The V call is TRBV7-2, the J call TRBJ1-6, with a weak D call TRBD1 (5 bases). Germline V gene data show CDR1 as SGHTA and CDR2 as FQGNSA. Trimming pared 1 base from V and 6 bases from J, leaving 10 bases between. The CDR3 runs to 15 residues. The CDR3 protein is CASSLDVGANSPLHF. The CDR3 nucleotides are TGTGCCAGCAGCTTAGACGTAGGGGCTAATTCACCCCTCCACTTT. Full variable domain (outside the CDR3, taken from reference TRBV7-2 and TRBJ1-6): GAGVSQSPSNKVTEKGKDVELRCDPISGHTALYWYRQSLGQGLEFLIYFQGNSAPDKSGLPSDRFSAERTGGSVSTLTIQRTQQEDSAVYLCASSLDVGANSPLHFGNGTRLTVT.

The chain employs TRBV6-5 and TRBJ1-1; 9 bases map to TRBD1. The length of the CDR3 is 14 residues. The V gene's germline CDR1 is MNHEY and CDR2 SVGAGI. Unmatched junction bases numbered 5, after V lost 5 bases and J lost 4 bases. DNA for the CDR3: TGTGCCAGCAGTCCGACAGGGGGAAGCACTGAAGCTTTCTTT. Amino acid sequence: CASSPTGGSTEAFF.